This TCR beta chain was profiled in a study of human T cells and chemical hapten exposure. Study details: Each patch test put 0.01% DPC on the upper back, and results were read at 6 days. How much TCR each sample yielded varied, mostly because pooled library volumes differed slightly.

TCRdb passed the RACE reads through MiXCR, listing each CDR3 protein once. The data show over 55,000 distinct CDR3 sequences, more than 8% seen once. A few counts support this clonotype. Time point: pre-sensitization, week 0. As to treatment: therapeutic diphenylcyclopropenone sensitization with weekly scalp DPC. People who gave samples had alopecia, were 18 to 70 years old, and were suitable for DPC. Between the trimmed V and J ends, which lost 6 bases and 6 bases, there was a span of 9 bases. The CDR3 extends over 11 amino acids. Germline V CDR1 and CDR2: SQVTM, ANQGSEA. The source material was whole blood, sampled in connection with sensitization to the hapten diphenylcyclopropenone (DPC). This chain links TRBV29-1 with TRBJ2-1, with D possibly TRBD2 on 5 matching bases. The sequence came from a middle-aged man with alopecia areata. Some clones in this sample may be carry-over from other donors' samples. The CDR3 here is CSVRRGNEQFF. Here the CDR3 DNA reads TGCAGCGTCCGCCGGGGCAATGAGCAGTTCTTC.